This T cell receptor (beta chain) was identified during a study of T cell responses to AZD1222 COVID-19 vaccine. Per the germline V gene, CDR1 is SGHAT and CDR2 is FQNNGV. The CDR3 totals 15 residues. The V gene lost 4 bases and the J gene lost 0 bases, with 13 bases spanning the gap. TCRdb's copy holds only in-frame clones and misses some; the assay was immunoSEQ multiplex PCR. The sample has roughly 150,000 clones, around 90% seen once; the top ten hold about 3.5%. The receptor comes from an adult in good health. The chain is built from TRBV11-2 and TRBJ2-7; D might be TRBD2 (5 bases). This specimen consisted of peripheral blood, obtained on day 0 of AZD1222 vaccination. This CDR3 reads CASSSIRGNSYEQYF. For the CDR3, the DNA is TGTGCCAGCAGCTCCATACGGGGAAACTCCTACGAGCAGTACTTC.